This T cell receptor beta chain was retrieved from a study of CD8 T cells in ankylosing spondylitis. Study outcomes and limitations: There was reportedly significant enrichment of clones that were disease-linked in matched ankylosing spondylitis synovial fluid. Disease-linked clones had a CD8+ phenotype and relatively low frequency in peripheral blood. A TCR beta motif of 7 to 9 highly homologous variants seemed to mark ankylosing spondylitis blood.

As for this clonotype: Its antigen remains unidentified.

As the method for making TCR beta libraries, quantitative 5'-RACE with molecular barcodes was used. In TCRdb, the 5' RACE reads were re-called with MiXCR into one record per CDR3 protein. The table records about 33,000 distinct CDR3 sequences, 11% to 15% of them present only once. The germline V gene encodes CDR1 KGHDR and CDR2 SFDVKD. Trimming removed 6 bases at V and 3 bases at J, with 13 bases between. The CDR3 is 15 amino acids. The specimen sequenced was blood. The sequence was obtained from a male donor with ankylosing spondylitis or in good health (not recorded which). This chain uses TRBV24-1 with TRBJ2-2, with a weak D call TRBD2 (6 bases). This chain's CDR3 is CATSLAGQYTGELFF. As DNA, the CDR3 is TGTGCCACCAGTCTTGCGGGGCAATACACCGGGGAGCTGTTTTTT.